The 23 T cell receptor beta chains below were found in one sample sequenced in a study of blood T cell repertoires in COVID-19. Profiling relied on immunoSEQ multiplex PCR, and the TCRdb table lists in-frame clones only, not all of them. The data show just over 250,000 clones, over 75% seen once. Sequencing input: peripheral blood. The receptors stem from a woman aged 45-65 years with acute or convalescent COVID-19.

This clone is termed medium-sized (0.01 to 0.1%). This chain links TRBV5-1 with TRBJ2-1; maybe TRBD2 (6 bases). The V gene's germline CDR1 is SGHRS and CDR2 YFSETQ. The CDR3 loop spans 18 amino acids. V lost 0 bases to trimming and J lost 6 bases, with 22 bases between them. CDR3 region: CASSLELARTKNLNEQFF. DNA of the CDR3: TGCGCCAGCAGCTTGGAATTGGCGCGGACTAAAAACCTCAATGAGCAGTTCTTC.

The rearrangement uses TRBV19 and TRBJ2-5, with a weak D call TRBD1 (5 bases). Trimming removed 3 bases from V and 3 bases from J, with 11 bases in between. The CDR3 sequence is 14 residues long. Germline-derived CDR1 and CDR2 are LNHDA and SQIVND (reference sequence). The DNA of the CDR3 is TGTGCCAGTAGTATGCGTCAGGGTGAAGAGACCCAGTACTTC. Protein sequence: CASSMRQGEETQYF. Combining the CDR3 with reference TRBV19 and TRBJ2-5 gives the whole variable domain DGGITQSPKYLFRKEGQNVTLSCEQNLNHDAMYWYRQDPGQGLRLIYYSQIVNDFQKGDIAEGYSVSREKKESFPLTVTSAQKNPTAFYLCASSMRQGEETQYFGPGTRLLVL.

This chain uses TRBV7-3 with TRBJ2-7, with no clear D. The CDR3 covers 13 residues. Per germline, CDR1 SGHTA and CDR2 FQGTGA. V dropped 5 bases and J dropped 1 base, with 9 bases sitting between them. The CDR3 region is CASSLLPSYEQYF. The CDR3 coding sequence is TGTGCCAGCAGCCTCCTCCCTTCCTACGAGCAGTACTTC.

The rearrangement links TRBV19 to TRBJ2-1; TRBD2 matches at 12 bases. Germline V gene data show CDR1 as LNHDA and CDR2 as SQIVND (reference sequence). CDR3 length: 21 amino acids. J was trimmed by 4 bases and V by 6 bases; bases with no gene match: 22. The CDR3 loop is CASRNNGLAGRWAGTYNEQFF. The CDR3 DNA sequence: TGTGCCAGTAGAAATAACGGACTAGCGGGAAGGTGGGCCGGAACGTACAATGAGCAGTTCTTC. Variable domain in full (rest from reference TRBV19 and TRBJ2-1): DGGITQSPKYLFRKEGQNVTLSCEQNLNHDAMYWYRQDPGQGLRLIYYSQIVNDFQKGDIAEGYSVSREKKESFPLTVTSAQKNPTAFYLCASRNNGLAGRWAGTYNEQFFGPGTRLTVL.

V and J are TRBV18 and TRBJ2-2, with no clear D. The length of the CDR3 is 14 residues. Germline CDR1 is KGHSH and CDR2 is LQKENI. Trimming pared 5 bases from V and 4 bases from J, leaving 11 bases between. Here the CDR3 reads CASSTEPGTGELFF. The DNA for the CDR3 is TGTGCCAGCTCAACAGAGCCCGGCACCGGGGAGCTGTTTTTT.

The chain carries TRBV6-6 and TRBJ1-5; D possibly corresponds to TRBD1 (5 bases). Germline loops: CDR1 MNHNY, CDR2 SVGAGI (reference sequence). V shed 7 bases and J shed 8 bases, with 12 bases lying between them. The CDR3 runs 12 residues. CDR3 region: CASKEGPEPQHF. DNA of the CDR3: TGTGCCAGCAAGGAGGGGCCTGAGCCCCAGCATTTT.

The gene calls are TRBV6-5 and TRBJ2-1, with 9 bases identical to TRBD2. The CDR3 is made up of 13 amino acids. Trimming cost V 6 bases and J 9 bases; bases outside gene matches: 6. CDR1 is MNHEY and CDR2 is SVGAGI in the germline V gene. The CDR3 sequence is CASRGLAGGEQFF. The CDR3, as DNA: TGTGCCAGCAGGGGACTAGCAGGCGGTGAGCAGTTCTTC.

This rearrangement joins TRBV6-2 or TRBV6-3 to TRBJ2-1; D might be TRBD2 (7 bases). V was clipped by 2 bases and J by 0 bases, with 17 bases between them. Germline V gene sequence: CDR1 MNHEY, CDR2 SVGEGT. This CDR3 comprises 18 residues. The CDR3 coding sequence is TGTGCCAGCAGTTACATCCTTGGGGGGGCAAGCTCCTACAATGAGCAGTTCTTC. It is translated as CASSYILGGASSYNEQFF.

The chain carries TRBV18 and TRBJ2-1; tentatively, D is TRBD2 (6 bases). Trimming stripped 3 bases from V and 6 bases from J, with 15 bases between. Germline assignment: CDR1 KGHSH and CDR2 LQKENI. The CDR3 consists of 15 residues. CDR3 nucleotides: TGTGCCAGCTCACCCTTTAGCGGCCAATTCAATGAGCAGTTCTTC. It encodes CASSPFSGQFNEQFF.

The rearrangement joins TRBV28 to TRBJ1-2, with 8 bases fitting TRBD1. CDR1 is MDHEN, CDR2 SYDVKM, per germline. Trimming at V came to 3 bases and at J to 7 bases, leaving 4 bases not matched to a gene. The CDR3 extends over 13 amino acids. CDR3 coding DNA: TGTGCCAGCAGTTTGCTCAGGGGGCTTGGCTACACCTTC. Amino acid sequence: CASSLLRGLGYTF.

This chain links TRBV27 with TRBJ1-6, with D possibly being TRBD1 (5 bases). The CDR3 contains 17 residues. The germline gives CDR1 MNHEY, CDR2 SMNVEV (reference sequence). Trimming pared 3 bases from V and 3 bases from J, leaving 15 bases between. The CDR3 reads CASSLMGGGFYNSPLHF. CDR3 nucleotide sequence: TGTGCCAGCAGTTTGATGGGGGGGGGATTCTATAATTCACCCCTCCACTTT.

For the CDR3, the DNA is TGCGCCAGCAGCCACCTAAAGGGGTATTCCAAAAACATTCAGTACTTC. Translating it yields CASSHLKGYSKNIQYF. The chain is built from TRBV4-3 and TRBJ2-4, with a weak D call TRBD1 (5 bases). This CDR3 comprises 16 residues. Trimming removed 3 bases at V and 2 bases at J, with 14 bases between. Germline V lookup: CDR1 LGHNA, CDR2 YSLEER.

The V call is TRBV14, the J call TRBJ1-4; D might be TRBD1 (5 bases). In germline, CDR1 is SGHDN, CDR2 FVKESK. There are 13 residues in the CDR3. Trimming removed 4 bases at V and 4 bases at J, with 7 bases between. The CDR3 spells CASSRQFNEKLFF. In DNA, the CDR3 is TGTGCCAGCAGCCGACAGTTTAATGAAAAACTGTTTTTT.

The rearrangement joins TRBV5-1 to TRBJ1-6, with D possibly matching TRBD1 (6 bases). This CDR3 has 13 residues. Trimming stripped 3 bases from V and 10 bases from J, with 11 bases between. CDR1 is SGHRS and CDR2 is YFSETQ in the germline V gene. CDR3 loop: CASSYRDNSPLHF. The CDR3 DNA reads TGCGCCAGCAGCTATCGGGACAACTCACCCCTCCACTTT. Full variable domain (remainder filled in from reference TRBV5-1 and TRBJ1-6): KAGVTQTPRYLIKTRGQQVTLSCSPISGHRSVSWYQQTPGQGLQFLFEYFSETQRNKGNFPGRFSGRQFSNSRSEMNVSTLELGDSALYLCASSYRDNSPLHFGNGTRLTVT.

The chain uses TRBV7-3 and TRBJ1-6; maybe TRBD1 (5 bases). CDR1 is SGHTA and CDR2 is FQGTGA in the germline V gene. Trimming stripped 0 bases from V and 7 bases from J, with 10 bases between. The CDR3 is 15 residues long. This CDR3 reads CASSLTGRANSPLHF. DNA of the CDR3: TGTGCCAGCAGCTTAACAGGCAGGGCAAATTCACCCCTCCACTTT.

Only a few counts were recorded for this clone. The V and J genes are TRBV9 and TRBJ2-3, with 13 bases that match TRBD2. There are 17 residues in the CDR3. CDR1 and CDR2 (germline): SGDLS, YYNGEE. V was clipped by 2 bases and J by 5 bases; unmatched bases: 8. This CDR3 reads CASSVATSGRAEDTQYF. CDR3 DNA sequence: TGTGCCAGCAGCGTCGCAACTAGCGGGAGGGCCGAAGATACGCAGTATTTT. The variable domain in full, completed from reference TRBV9 and TRBJ2-3, reads DSGVTQTPKHLITATGQRVTLRCSPRSGDLSVYWYQQSLDQGLQFLIQYYNGEERAKGNILERFSAQQFPDLHSELNLSSLELGDSALYFCASSVATSGRAEDTQYFGPGTRLTVL.

The V gene is TRBV11-1, the J gene TRBJ1-2, with TRBD1 identical over 7 bases. The V gene end was trimmed by 5 bases and the J gene end by 1 base; junction bases not matched to a gene: 7. The CDR3 is 15 residues long. Germline values: CDR1 SGHAT, CDR2 FQDESV (reference sequence). CDR3 amino acids: CASSLGTALNYGYTF. The CDR3 coding sequence is TGTGCCAGCAGCCTAGGGACAGCCCTTAACTATGGCTACACCTTC.

The chain has TRBV19 and TRBJ2-1; TRBD1 aligns across 8 bases. The J segment lost 8 bases and the V segment lost 9 bases, leaving 12 bases of the junction unmatched. The CDR3 runs 14 residues. Germline V gene sequence: CDR1 LNHDA, CDR2 SQIVND (reference sequence). The chain's CDR3 is CASKRQGHSDEQFF. The CDR3 bases are TGTGCCAGCAAACGACAGGGGCATAGCGATGAGCAGTTCTTC.

The rearrangement uses TRBV27 and TRBJ2-1, with 7 bases aligning to TRBD2. With V trimmed by 5 bases and J by 4 bases, 8 bases remained unmatched. The CDR3 totals 15 residues. Germline V CDR1 and CDR2: MNHEY, SMNVEV (reference sequence). Here the CDR3 reads CASSRSGDVYNEQFF. The CDR3 nucleotides are TGTGCCAGCAGTCGGAGCGGGGATGTTTACAATGAGCAGTTCTTC.

This clone turned up a few times. CDR3 sequence: CASSLGTYNSPLHF. The CDR3 bases are TGCGCCAGCAGCTTGGGAACTTATAATTCACCCCTCCACTTT. This chain links TRBV5-1 with TRBJ1-6; no firm D call. This CDR3 is built from 14 residues. The V gene lost 0 bases and the J gene lost 4 bases, with 5 bases spanning the gap. Germline V gives CDR1 SGHRS, CDR2 YFSETQ.

The chain couples TRBV7-3 to TRBJ2-7; 7 bases map to TRBD2. Germline V lookup: CDR1 SGHTA, CDR2 FQGTGA. The CDR3 is made up of 13 amino acids. J gave up 5 bases and V 3 bases, and 4 bases lay outside the gene matches. The CDR3 loop is CASSFGTTNEQYF. CDR3 in DNA: TGTGCCAGCAGCTTCGGGACTACTAACGAGCAGTACTTC.

CDR3 nucleotides: TGCAGTGAAGAGATCTACAATGAGCAGTTCTTC. Amino acid sequence: CSEEIYNEQFF. The chain employs TRBV20-1 and TRBJ2-1; D is unclear. CDR1 and CDR2 (germline): DFQATT, SNEGSKA (reference sequence). Trimming removed 7 bases at V and 3 bases at J, with 7 bases between. This CDR3 region has 11 residues.

This clone was recorded only once. This sequence joins TRBV7-2 and TRBJ1-4; D is uncertain. V lost 2 bases, J lost 9 bases, and 16 bases lay in between. The germline gives CDR1 SGHTA, CDR2 FQGNSA. This CDR3 comprises 15 residues. The CDR3 region has the DNA TGTGCCAGCAGCTTAAACAACGGAGGAATGAAAAAACTGTTTTTT. The encoded protein is CASSLNNGGMKKLFF.